Below, 5 T cell receptor beta chains from the same sample are listed, as sequenced in a study of blood T cell repertoires in COVID-19. TCRdb keeps only in-frame clones here, not all; method: immunoSEQ multiplex PCR. There are some 100,000 clones in the sample; 86% occur only once, and roughly 25% lies in the top ten. The sequenced sample was peripheral blood. All receptors come from a human donor in a cohort sampled during active COVID-19.

The chain links TRBV30 to TRBJ2-2; TRBD1 matches 11 bases. The CDR3 covers 14 residues. Germline trimming cut 6 bases from V and 7 bases from J; bases unmatched to any gene: 7. Germline CDR1 is GTSNPN and CDR2 is SVGIG (reference sequence). This CDR3 is CACGGQGAVGELFF. CDR3 coding DNA: TGTGCCTGCGGAGGACAGGGGGCTGTCGGGGAGCTGTTTTTT.

J is TRBJ1-3 and V is TRBV11-2; 9 bases map to TRBD1. Trimming cost V 3 bases and J 4 bases; bases outside gene matches: 1. CDR3 length: 14 amino acids. Germline values: CDR1 SGHAT, CDR2 FQNNGV. This CDR3 reads CASSLDRGGNTIYF. The DNA for the CDR3 is TGTGCCAGCAGCTTGGACAGGGGAGGAAACACCATATATTTT.

V is TRBV5-8 and J is TRBJ1-6; D gene ambiguous. V lost 1 base and J lost 7, with 6 bases in between. The germline V gene has CDR1 SGHTS and CDR2 YDEGEE. This CDR3 has 13 residues. The DNA for the CDR3 is TGTGCCAGCAGCTTGACGGTCAATTCACCCCTCCACTTT. Translation gives CASSLTVNSPLHF.

The genes are TRBV4-1 and TRBJ2-6; 9 bases map to TRBD1. With V trimmed by 0 bases and J by 1 base, 10 bases remained unmatched. The CDR3 covers 20 residues. The germline V gene encodes CDR1 MGHRA and CDR2 YSYEKL. The CDR3 region is CASSQDRLRQGVSGANVLTF. CDR3 nucleotides: TGCGCCAGCAGCCAAGATAGGTTGAGACAGGGGGTGTCTGGGGCCAACGTCCTGACTTTC.

V is TRBV5-4 and J is TRBJ2-2; D is undetermined. The germline gives CDR1 SGHNT, CDR2 YYREEE (reference sequence). The CDR3 has 16 amino acids. Trimming removed 0 bases from V and 2 bases from J, with 11 bases in between. The CDR3, as DNA: TGTGCCAGCAGCTTGGAGCCCCACTCTAACACCGGGGAGCTGTTTTTT. Translated, it gives CASSLEPHSNTGELFF.